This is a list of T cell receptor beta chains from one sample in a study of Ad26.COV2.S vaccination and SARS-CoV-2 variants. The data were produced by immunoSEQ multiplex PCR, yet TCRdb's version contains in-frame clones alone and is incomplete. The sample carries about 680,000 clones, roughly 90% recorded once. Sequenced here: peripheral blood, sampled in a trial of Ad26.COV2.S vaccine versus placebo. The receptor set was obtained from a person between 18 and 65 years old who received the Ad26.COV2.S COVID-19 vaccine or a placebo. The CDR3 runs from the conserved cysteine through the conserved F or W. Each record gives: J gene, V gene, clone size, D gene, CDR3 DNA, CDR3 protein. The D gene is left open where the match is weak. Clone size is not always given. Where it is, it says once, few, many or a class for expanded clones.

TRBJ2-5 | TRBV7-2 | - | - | TGTGCCAGCAGCTTTGTGTCGGGCGCGGACGAGACCCAGTACTTC | CASSFVSGADETQYF
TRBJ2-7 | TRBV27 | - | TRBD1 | TGTGCCAGCAGGGGACAGGGAGAGCGGGGACCGTACGAGCAGTACTTC | CASRGQGERGPYEQYF
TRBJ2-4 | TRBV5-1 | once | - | TGCGCCAGCAGCTCACAGGGTTTTTTTAGCATTCAGTACTTC | CASSSQGFFSIQYF
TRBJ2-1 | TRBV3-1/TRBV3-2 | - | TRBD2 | TGTGCCAGCACCCCCGGACTAGCGGGAGGATATGAGCAGTTCTTC | CASTPGLAGGYEQFF
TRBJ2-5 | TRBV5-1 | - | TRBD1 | TGCGCCAGCAGCCCACAGGGGGCTCATAAGGCAGAGACCCAGTACTTC | CASSPQGAHKAETQYF
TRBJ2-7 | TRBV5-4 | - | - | TGTGCCAGCAGCGCAACTGGGAACTACGAGCAGTACTTC | CASSATGNYEQYF
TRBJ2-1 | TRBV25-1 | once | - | TGTGCCAGCAGTGAATCTTTGGGACGGAGCTACAATGAGCAGTTCTTC | CASSESLGRSYNEQFF
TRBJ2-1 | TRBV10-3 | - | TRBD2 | TGTGCCATCAGAACGAGCGGACTAGCGGACAATGAGCAGTTCTTC | CAIRTSGLADNEQFF
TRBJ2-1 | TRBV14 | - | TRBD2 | TGTGCCAGCAGCAAGACTAGCGGGGTACGCAATGAGCAGTTCTTC | CASSKTSGVRNEQFF
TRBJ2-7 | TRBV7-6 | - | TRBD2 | TGTGCCAGCAGCTTAGAAGCGGGGGGGTATTACGAGCAGTACTTC | CASSLEAGGYYEQYF
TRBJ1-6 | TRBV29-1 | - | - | TGCAGCGTCCGGTACTCGAGCTCCTATAATTCACCCCTCCACTTT | CSVRYSSSYNSPLHF
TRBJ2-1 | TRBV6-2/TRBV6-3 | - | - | TGTGCCAGCAGTACTTCAGGGTGGGGCGGATTCGACAATGAGCAGTTCTTC | CASSTSGWGGFDNEQFF
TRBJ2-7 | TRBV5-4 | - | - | TGTGCCAGCAGCTCTGGACCGAGCTACGAGCAGTACTTC | CASSSGPSYEQYF
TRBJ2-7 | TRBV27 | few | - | TGTGCCAGCATGGGGTTGAACTCCTACGAGCAGTACTTC | CASMGLNSYEQYF
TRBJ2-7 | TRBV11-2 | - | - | TGTGCCAGCAGCTTGGGGCGGGCCTACGAGCAGTACTTC | CASSLGRAYEQYF
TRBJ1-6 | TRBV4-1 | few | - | TGCGCCAGCAGCCCCGGGAGGGACCTTAATTCACCCCTCCACTTT | CASSPGRDLNSPLHF
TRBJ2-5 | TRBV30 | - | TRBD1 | TGTGCCTGGAGTGGGCAGGGGGTGGCAGAGACCCAGTACTTC | CAWSGQGVAETQYF
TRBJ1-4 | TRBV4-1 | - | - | TGCGCCAGCAGCCAAGTGGGGACTCGTGGGGAAAAACTGTTTTTT | CASSQVGTRGEKLFF
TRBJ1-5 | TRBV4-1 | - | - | TGCGCCAGCAGCGCCGACAGTTATAGCAATCAGCCCCAGCATTTT | CASSADSYSNQPQHF
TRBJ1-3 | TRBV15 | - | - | TGTGCCACCAGCAGAGAGGGGGGAACCGGAAACACCATATATTTT | CATSREGGTGNTIYF
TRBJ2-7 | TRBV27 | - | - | TGTGCCAGCAGTTTATATGTAGACAGACTCTACGAGCAGTACTTC | CASSLYVDRLYEQYF